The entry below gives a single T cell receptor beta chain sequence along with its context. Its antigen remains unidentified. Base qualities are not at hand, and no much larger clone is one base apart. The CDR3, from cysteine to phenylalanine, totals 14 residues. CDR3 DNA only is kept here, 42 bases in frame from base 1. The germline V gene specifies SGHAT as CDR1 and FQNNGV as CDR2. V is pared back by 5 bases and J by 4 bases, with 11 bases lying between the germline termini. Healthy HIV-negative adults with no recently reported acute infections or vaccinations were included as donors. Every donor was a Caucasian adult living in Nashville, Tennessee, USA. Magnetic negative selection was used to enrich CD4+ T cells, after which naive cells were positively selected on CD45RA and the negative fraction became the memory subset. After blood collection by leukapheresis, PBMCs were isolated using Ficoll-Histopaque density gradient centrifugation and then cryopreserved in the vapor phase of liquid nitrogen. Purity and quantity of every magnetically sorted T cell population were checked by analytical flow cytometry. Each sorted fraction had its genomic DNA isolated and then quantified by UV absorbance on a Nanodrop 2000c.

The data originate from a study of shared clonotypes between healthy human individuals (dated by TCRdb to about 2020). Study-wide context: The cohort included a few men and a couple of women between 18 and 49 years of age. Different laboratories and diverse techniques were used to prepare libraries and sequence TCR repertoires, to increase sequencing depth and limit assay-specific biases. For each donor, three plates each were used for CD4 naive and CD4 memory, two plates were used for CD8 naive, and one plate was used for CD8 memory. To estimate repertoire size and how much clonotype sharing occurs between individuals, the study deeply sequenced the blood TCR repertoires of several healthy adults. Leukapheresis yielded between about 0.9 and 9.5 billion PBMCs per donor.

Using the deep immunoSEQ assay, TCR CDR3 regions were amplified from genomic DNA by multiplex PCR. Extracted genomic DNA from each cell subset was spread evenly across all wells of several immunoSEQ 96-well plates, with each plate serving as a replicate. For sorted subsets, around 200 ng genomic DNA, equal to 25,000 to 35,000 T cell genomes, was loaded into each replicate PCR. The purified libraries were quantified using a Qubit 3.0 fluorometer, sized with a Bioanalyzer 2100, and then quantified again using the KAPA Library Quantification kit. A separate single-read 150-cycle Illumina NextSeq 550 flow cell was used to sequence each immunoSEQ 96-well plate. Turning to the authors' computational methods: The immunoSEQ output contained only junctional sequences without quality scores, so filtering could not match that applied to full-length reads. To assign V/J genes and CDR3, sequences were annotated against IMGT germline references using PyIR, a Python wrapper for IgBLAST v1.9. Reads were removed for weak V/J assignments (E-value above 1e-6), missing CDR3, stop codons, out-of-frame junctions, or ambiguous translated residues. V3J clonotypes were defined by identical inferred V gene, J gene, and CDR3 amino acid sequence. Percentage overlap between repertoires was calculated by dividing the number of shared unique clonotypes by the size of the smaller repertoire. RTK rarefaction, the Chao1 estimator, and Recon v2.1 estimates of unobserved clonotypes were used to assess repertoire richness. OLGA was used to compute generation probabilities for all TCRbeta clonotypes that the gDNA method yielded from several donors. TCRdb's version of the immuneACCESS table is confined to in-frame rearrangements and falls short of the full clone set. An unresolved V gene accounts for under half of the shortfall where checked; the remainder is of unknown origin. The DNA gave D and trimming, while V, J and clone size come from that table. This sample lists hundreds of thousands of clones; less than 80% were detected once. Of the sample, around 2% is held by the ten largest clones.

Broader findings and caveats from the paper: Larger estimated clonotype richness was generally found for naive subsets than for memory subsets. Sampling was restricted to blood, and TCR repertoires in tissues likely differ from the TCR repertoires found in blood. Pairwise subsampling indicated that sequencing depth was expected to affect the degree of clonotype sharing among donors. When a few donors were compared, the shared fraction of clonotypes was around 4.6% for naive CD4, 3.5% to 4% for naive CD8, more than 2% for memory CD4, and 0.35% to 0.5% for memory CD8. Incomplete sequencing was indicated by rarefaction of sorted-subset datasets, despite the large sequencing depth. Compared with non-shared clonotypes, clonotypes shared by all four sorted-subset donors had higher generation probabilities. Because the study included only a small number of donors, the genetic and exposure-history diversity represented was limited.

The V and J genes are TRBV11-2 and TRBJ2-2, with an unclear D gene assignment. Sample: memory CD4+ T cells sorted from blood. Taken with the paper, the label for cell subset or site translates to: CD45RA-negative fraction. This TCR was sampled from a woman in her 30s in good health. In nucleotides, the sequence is TGTGCCAGCAGCAAAGACACATTCACCGGGGAGCTGTTTTTT. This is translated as CASSKDTFTGELFF.